This TCR beta chain was retrieved from a study of T cells in Graves' hyperthyroidism and ophthalmopathy. Researchers amplified the TCR beta CDR3 regions from RNA transcripts. First-round RT-PCR with HTBI primers amplified the TCR CDR3 region. Via MiXCR, TCRdb re-called the multiplex PCR reads, giving one row per CDR3 protein. The data contain 450,000 to 700,000 distinct CDR3 sequences, about 43% of them singletons. As to this clonotype: Its antigen is still unknown.

The study, taken as a whole, reports: By a 13 V-J model, ophthalmopathy was set apart from stable hyperthyroidism. Blood also showed most of the thyroid clonotypes that were expanded above 0.001. In validation, the model predicted ophthalmopathy. These predictions came a median roughly six months before onset.

The clonotype was recovered from an adult woman with Graves' disease, either hyperthyroidism or ophthalmopathy (not recorded which). Sequenced input: peripheral blood or thyroid tissue (not recorded which).

The CDR3 loop is CASSGLRDTNTGELFF. The DNA of the CDR3 is TGCGCCAGCAGTGGACTCAGGGACACGAACACCGGGGAGCTGTTTTTT. V and J are TRBV10-2 and TRBJ2-2; maybe TRBD1 (6 bases). This CDR3 spans 16 amino acids. Germline CDR1 WSHSY, CDR2 SAAADI. V gave up 4 bases and J gave up 0 bases, with 12 bases separating them.